This T cell receptor (beta chain) was profiled in a study of naive and memory T cell subsets. Broader study findings: A few larger clonotypes appeared in naive repertoires, especially CD8, possibly memory cells re-expressing CD45RA.

This clonotype was detected ten times or more. As yet, its antigen is unknown. The beta constant-region primer was an equimolar mix of two oligonucleotides covering TRBC1 and TRBC2. Ligated cDNA was amplified by four rounds of PCR with nested alpha and beta constant-region primers and SP2. TCRdb reanalysed the UMI-ligation and nested PCR reads using MiXCR and keeps one entry per CDR3 protein. Here the sample spans 85,000 to 130,000 distinct CDR3 sequences, approximately 14% being singletons. Material: naive CD8+ T cells from blood. The clonotype comes from a human donor in good health.

CDR3 nucleotide sequence: TGTGCCAGCAGCCCGGACACGATCTCCTACAATGAGCAGTTCTTC. This translates into CASSPDTISYNEQFF. The gene calls are TRBV7-8 and TRBJ2-1, with D tentatively TRBD1 (5 bases). From germline, CDR1 is SGHVS and CDR2 FQNEAQ. Trimming removed 5 bases at V and 0 bases at J, with 11 bases between. CDR3 length: 15 amino acids.